This entry lists 19 T cell receptor beta chains sequenced from one sample in a study of blood T cells in healthy people across ages. A second PCR of about 7 to 11 cycles used a sample-barcoded 5' primer and a J-beta primer mix. TCRdb independently ran MiXCR on the 5' RACE reads; one entry per CDR3 protein. In the table there are about 800,000 distinct CDR3 sequences, more than 45% of which are singletons. Sequencing was performed on blood. Every receptor here comes from a young man in good health.

The rearrangement links TRBV6-2 or TRBV6-3 to TRBJ2-5, with 7 bases lining up with TRBD1. Germline V lookup: CDR1 MNHEY, CDR2 SVGEGT. The V gene end was trimmed by 5 bases and the J gene end by 11 bases; junction bases not matched to a gene: 17. This CDR3 region has 15 residues. Here the CDR3 DNA reads TGTGCCAGCAGTGACAGGGTGGGGGCATACAATGAGCAGTACTTC. This sequence encodes CASSDRVGAYNEQYF.

This clonotype was observed a few times. The chain combines TRBV20-1 with TRBJ1-6; D is perhaps TRBD1 (5 bases). There are 15 residues in the CDR3. The V end lost 3 bases, the J end lost 0 bases, and 9 bases lay between the germline ends. Per germline, CDR1 DFQATT and CDR2 SNEGSKA (reference sequence). The CDR3, as DNA: TGCAGTGCTAGCGGGGGATCCTCCTATAATTCACCCCTCCACTTT. Its translation is CSASGGSSYNSPLHF.

This clonotype has a handful of counts. The chain employs TRBV7-9 and TRBJ2-7; 7 bases fit TRBD1. Germline values: CDR1 SEHNR, CDR2 FQNEAQ (reference sequence). J lost 4 bases, V lost 11 bases, and 2 bases had no gene match. The CDR3 is 10 amino acids. The CDR3 coding sequence is TGTGCCCCCAGGGGGTACGAGCAGTACTTC. The encoded protein is CAPRGYEQYF. The complete variable domain, with remaining parts taken from reference TRBV7-9 and TRBJ2-7, reads DTGVSQNPRHKITKRGQNVTFRCDPISEHNRLYWYRQTLGQGPEFLTYFQNEAQLEKSRLLSDRFSAERPKGSFSTLEIQRTEQGDSAMYLCAPRGYEQYFGPGTRLTVT.

CDR3 in amino acids: CASSSRLAATYNEQFF. The CDR3 DNA reads TGTGCCAGCAGCTCCCGACTAGCGGCAACCTACAATGAGCAGTTCTTC. V gene TRBV7-9 combines with J gene TRBJ2-1; the match to TRBD2 covers 9 bases. Germline CDR1 is SEHNR and CDR2 is FQNEAQ (reference sequence). This CDR3 has 16 residues. V lost 4 bases, J lost 2 bases, and 6 bases stayed unmatched.

The rearrangement uses TRBV12-3 or TRBV12-4 and TRBJ1-2, with 8 bases lining up with TRBD1. The junction had 4 bases not matched to a gene; V was cut back by 5 bases and J by 2 bases. The CDR3 sequence is 14 residues long. The DNA of the CDR3 is TGTGCCAGCAGTCCTAACAGGGGGAACTATGGCTACACCTTC. Protein product: CASSPNRGNYGYTF.

This chain uses TRBV7-2 with TRBJ2-1; D perhaps matches TRBD2 (6 bases). The germline gives CDR1 SGHTA, CDR2 FQGNSA. The CDR3 totals 17 residues. V lost 5 bases and J lost 5, with 22 bases in between. CDR3 coding DNA: TGTGCCAGCAGCCCCGGCTCCAGAGCGGGCAAGAACAATGAGCAGTTCTTC. This translates into CASSPGSRAGKNNEQFF.

The V and J genes are TRBV20-1 and TRBJ2-5; D possibly corresponds to TRBD2 (5 bases). The J call may be mistaken, given a closer DNA end match to TRBJ2-7. CDR1 and CDR2 (germline): DFQATT, SNEGSKA (reference sequence). The CDR3 contains 13 residues. The CDR3 is CSARALGGYEQYF. The CDR3 coding sequence is TGCAGTGCTAGAGCACTAGGCGGGTACGAGCAGTACTTC.

The rearrangement joins TRBV6-2 or TRBV6-3 to TRBJ2-3, with 11 bases fitting TRBD2. The CDR3 runs 17 residues. Germline-derived CDR1 and CDR2 are MNHEY and SVGEGT. With V trimmed by 2 bases and J by 2 bases, 6 bases remained unmatched. The CDR3, as DNA: TGTGCCAGCAGTTACCCCACTAGCGGGGGACCCACAGATACGCAGTATTTT. It codes for CASSYPTSGGPTDTQYF.

The CDR3 reads CASSFRLLTNEQFF. The CDR3 DNA follows: TGTGCCAGCAGTTTTCGGTTACTTACCAATGAGCAGTTCTTC. The chain uses TRBV12-3 or TRBV12-4 and TRBJ2-1; D gene uncertain. V lost 3 bases and J 6 bases, leaving 12 bases between the germline ends. The CDR3 sequence is 14 residues long.

The DNA for the CDR3 is TGTGCCACCAGTGATTCCCTAGCGGGAGCACCTGGTGAGCAGTTCTTC. The encoded protein is CATSDSLAGAPGEQFF. The rearrangement uses TRBV24-1 and TRBJ2-1; 10 bases match TRBD2. Germline V lookup: CDR1 KGHDR, CDR2 SFDVKD. The J segment lost 9 bases and the V segment lost 2 bases, leaving 9 bases of the junction unmatched. CDR3 size: 16 residues.

This clonotype turned up a few times. V gene TRBV6-6 combines with J gene TRBJ2-4; TRBD1 agrees at 7 bases. The J call may be incorrect, as the DNA end agrees better with TRBJ2-7. The germline V gene encodes CDR1 MNHNY and CDR2 SVGAGI (reference sequence). This CDR3 spans 14 amino acids. Written as DNA, the CDR3 is TGTGCCAGCAGTGAGGGACAGTGGGGGAGCGAGCAGTACTTC. The encoded protein is CASSEGQWGSEQYF.

This sequence joins TRBV5-5 and TRBJ2-3; TRBD2 might be the D (5 bases). The CDR3 spans 16 residues. Germline loops: CDR1 SGHKS, CDR2 YYEKEE (reference sequence). The ends were cut back, 2 bases at V and 2 bases at J, with 15 bases in the middle. The CDR3 region is CASSLTQVLVTDTQYF. In nucleotides, the CDR3 is TGTGCCAGCAGCTTAACCCAAGTACTAGTCACAGATACGCAGTATTTT.

The V and J genes are TRBV5-1 and TRBJ1-1; D is possibly TRBD1 (6 bases). Deletions cut 3 bases from V and 6 bases from J, with 12 bases between. The CDR3 runs to 13 residues. Per the germline V gene, CDR1 is SGHRS and CDR2 is YFSETQ. The CDR3 is CASSSVGTPEAFF. The CDR3 nucleotides are TGCGCCAGCAGCTCGGTCGGGACACCTGAAGCTTTCTTT.

There are a few counts of this clonotype. The gene calls are TRBV27 and TRBJ2-4, with a possible D match to TRBD2 (6 bases). The germline CDR1 and CDR2 sequences are MNHEY and SMNVEV (reference sequence). The CDR3 loop spans 17 amino acids. V was pared by 6 bases and J by 3 bases, with 21 bases between. CDR3 nucleotide sequence: TGTGCCAGCAGCCTCACCGGGGGTAACTGGGGCAAAAACATTCAGTACTTC. It encodes CASSLTGGNWGKNIQYF.

The gene calls are TRBV12-3 or TRBV12-4 and TRBJ1-2; TRBD1 aligns across 8 bases. This CDR3 has 16 amino acids. With V trimmed by 5 bases and J by 8 bases, 16 bases remained unmatched. This chain's CDR3 is CASSLNLPQGDDGYTF. DNA of the CDR3: TGTGCCAGCAGTCTTAACCTCCCACAGGGGGACGACGGCTACACCTTC.

This chain uses TRBV10-3 with TRBJ1-2, with D unclear. The CDR3 is 15 residues long. Germline lookup yields CDR1 ENHRY and CDR2 SYGVKD. Trimming removed 0 bases at V and 1 base at J, with 9 bases between. The CDR3 is CAISESTAGNYGYTF. CDR3 nucleotides: TGTGCCATCAGTGAGTCAACAGCCGGTAACTATGGCTACACCTTC.

The chain employs TRBV7-9 and TRBJ2-5; 7 nucleotides agree with TRBD2. Germline trimming cut 4 bases from V and 11 bases from J; bases unmatched to any gene: 13. The V gene's germline CDR1 is SEHNR and CDR2 FQNEAQ (reference sequence). The CDR3 length is 14 residues. CDR3 sequence reads: CASSSPLTSARQYF. CDR3 nucleotides: TGTGCCAGCAGCTCTCCCCTAACTAGCGCTCGTCAGTACTTC.

This clonotype was seen just once. The chain combines TRBV20-1 with TRBJ2-5; D is perhaps TRBD2 (7 bases). This CDR3 comprises 14 residues. Germline V lookup: CDR1 DFQATT, CDR2 SNEGSKA (reference sequence). Trimming took off 6 bases at V and 2 bases at J, with 16 bases between the two ends. Here the CDR3 DNA reads TGCAGTGCCCCGTTGGGGGGGCCGCAAGAGACCCAGTACTTC. It encodes CSAPLGGPQETQYF.

The table lists this clonotype with a few counts. V usage is TRBV20-1 and J usage is TRBJ1-5; no reliable D call. CDR1 and CDR2 from the germline V gene are DFQATT and SNEGSKA (reference sequence). This CDR3 spans 13 amino acids. V was pared by 2 bases and J by 1 base, with 6 bases between. DNA for the CDR3: TGCAGTGCTAGATCGGACAGCAATCAGCCCCAGCATTTT. Residues: CSARSDSNQPQHF.